Each of the 17 T cell receptor beta chains below was sequenced from the same sample in a study of CD8+CD57+ T cells in acquired aplastic anemia. All patients picked for sequencing had shown, by flow cytometry, an expansion of CD8+CD57+ cells. TCR beta VDJ combinations and CDR3 sequences were profiled from genomic DNA. TCRdb re-called the reads through MiXCR, storing one row per CDR3 protein. The table records roughly 170,000 distinct CDR3 sequences, 45% to 60% of them present only once. Sequencing was performed on sorted CD4+, CD8+, or CD8+CD57+ T cells (not recorded which) from PBMCs. These receptors all come from a human donor with aplastic anemia.

Ten or more counts support this clonotype. J is TRBJ2-7 and V is TRBV6-1, with D perhaps matching TRBD1 or TRBD2 (6 bases each). Germline V gene lookup returns CDR1 MNHNS and CDR2 SASEGT. Trimming pared 8 bases from V and 7 bases from J, leaving 21 bases between. The CDR3 runs to 14 residues. CDR3 in amino acids: CASSGWTGAGEQYF. CDR3 coding DNA: TGTGCCAGCTCCGGGTGGACGGGGGCTGGGGAGCAGTACTTC.

This chain uses TRBV12-3 or TRBV12-4 with TRBJ2-7; D gene uncertain. V was clipped by 2 bases and J by 2 bases, with 7 bases between them. The CDR3 consists of 13 residues. The CDR3 spells CASSLRNAYEQYF. As DNA, the CDR3 is TGTGCCAGCAGTTTAAGGAACGCCTACGAGCAGTACTTC.

This clonotype was detected ten times or more. The chain recombines TRBV20-1 with TRBJ2-7, with D possibly being TRBD1 (6 bases). The V end was cut by 3 bases, the J end by 2 bases, with 11 bases between. Germline V CDR1 and CDR2: DFQATT, SNEGSKA (reference sequence). The CDR3 has 13 residues. Here the CDR3 DNA reads TGCAGTGCTAGTGACAGGTCACCCTACGAGCAGTACTTC. Its translation is CSASDRSPYEQYF.

This clonotype was observed at least ten times. The chain recombines TRBV3-1 with TRBJ2-7; D gene unclear. The V gene's germline CDR1 is LGHDT and CDR2 YNNKEL (reference sequence). V lost 2 bases, J lost 0 bases, and 8 bases lay in between. CDR3 length equals 14 residues. The CDR3, as DNA: TGTGCCAGCAGCCAATCCATCGACTCCTACGAGCAGTACTTC. Its translation is CASSQSIDSYEQYF.

V is TRBV12-3 or TRBV12-4 and J is TRBJ1-5; D remains ambiguous. The CDR3 sequence is 13 residues long. V shed 7 bases and J shed 0 bases, with 7 bases lying between them. The DNA of the CDR3 is TGTGCCAGCACGCCTCGTAGCAATCAGCCCCAGCATTTT. Its translation is CASTPRSNQPQHF.

As concerns this clonotype: Germline is not matched at one junction end, which may reflect a read error. This chain joins TRBV6-2 or TRBV6-3 and TRBJ1-6, with 10 bases that match TRBD1. Per germline, CDR1 MNHEY and CDR2 SVGEGT. The CDR3 contains 14 residues. Here the CDR3 reads CASIRQGATSPLHF. In DNA, the CDR3 is TGTGCCAGCATCAGACAGGGGGCGACGTCACCCCTCCATTTT.

Ten or more counts support this clonotype. The V gene is TRBV25-1, the J gene TRBJ2-2, with D maybe TRBD1 (5 bases). The germline V gene encodes CDR1 MGHDK and CDR2 SYGVNS. Between the trimmed V and J ends, which lost 7 bases and 2 bases, there was a span of 20 bases. The CDR3 totals 17 residues. The CDR3 coding sequence is TGTGCCAGCACACCCTCGACAAGGGGTGCTAACACCGGGGAGCTGTTTTTT. It is translated as CASTPSTRGANTGELFF.

The chain is built from TRBV25-1 and TRBJ1-5; a weak D match, TRBD1 (6 bases). This CDR3 contains 16 residues. Trimming removed 6 bases from V and 3 bases from J, with 18 bases in between. The V gene's germline CDR1 is MGHDK and CDR2 SYGVNS. CDR3 nucleotide sequence: TGTGCCAGCAGCTTGTGGGGTCAGGGGTACAATCAGCCCCAGCATTTT. It yields the protein CASSLWGQGYNQPQHF.

The rearrangement uses TRBV29-1 and TRBJ2-2; D uncertain. With 3 bases removed from V and 0 bases from J, the gap between germline ends came to 8 bases. Germline CDR1 and CDR2: SQVTM and ANQGSEA. The CDR3 totals 14 residues. Here the CDR3 reads CSVEGRTNTGELFF. CDR3 DNA sequence: TGCAGCGTTGAGGGCAGGACGAACACCGGGGAGCTGTTTTTT.

The chain employs TRBV14 and TRBJ1-2; D uncertain. The CDR3 extends over 16 amino acids. Trimming stripped 1 base from V and 4 bases from J, with 16 bases between. CDR1 SGHDN and CDR2 FVKESK come from the germline V gene. The DNA of the CDR3 is TGTGCCAGCAGCCAAGTCACCGGCCAGACCCCCTATGGCTACACCTTC. Translation gives CASSQVTGQTPYGYTF. Combining the CDR3 with reference TRBV14 and TRBJ1-2 gives the whole variable domain EAGVTQFPSHSVIEKGQTVTLRCDPISGHDNLYWYRRVMGKEIKFLLHFVKESKQDESGMPNNRFLAERTGGTYSTLKVQPAELEDSGVYFCASSQVTGQTPYGYTFGSGTRLTVV.

CDR3 coding DNA: TGCGCCAGCAGCTTGGGGGCAGGGGCCGCTGAAGCTTTCTTT. This sequence encodes CASSLGAGAAEAFF. The chain has TRBV5-1 and TRBJ1-1; D might be TRBD1 (6 bases). CDR1 and CDR2 from the germline V gene are SGHRS and YFSETQ. Trimming took 0 bases from V and 6 from J, leaving 12 bases between them. The CDR3 contains 14 residues.

The DNA for the CDR3 is TGTGCCAGCACCCCACCATCCACCCTTGGAGCTGAAGCTTTCTTT. This sequence encodes CASTPPSTLGAEAFF. The rearrangement joins TRBV7-8 to TRBJ1-1; no clear D gene. Germline CDR1 and CDR2: SGHVS and FQNEAQ. V shed 7 bases and J shed 6 bases, with 21 bases lying between them. The CDR3 extends over 15 amino acids.

The sample holds a few counts of this clonotype. The genes are TRBV6-1 and TRBJ2-1, with a tentative D call TRBD1 (6 bases). Trimming pared 7 bases from V and 8 bases from J, leaving 21 bases between. The CDR3 runs to 15 residues. The germline V gene encodes CDR1 MNHNS and CDR2 SASEGT. The CDR3 sequence is CASNLGTSGMDEQFF. CDR3 coding DNA: TGTGCCAGCAACCTAGGGACATCGGGCATGGATGAGCAGTTCTTC.

The chain couples TRBV2 to TRBJ2-3; D is unresolved. This CDR3 is built from 14 residues. Germline assignment: CDR1 SNHLY and CDR2 FYNNEI. The ends were cut back, 6 bases at V and 1 base at J, with 11 bases in the middle. The CDR3 nucleotides are TGTGCCAGCAGGGAGAGTCACGGCACAGATACGCAGTATTTT. Protein: CASRESHGTDTQYF.

Remarks on this clonotype: One base away lies a much larger clone, so this may be a sequencing read error. The V gene is TRBV6-5, the J gene TRBJ1-6, with D possibly matching TRBD1 (5 bases). The CDR3 has 13 amino acids. With 3 bases removed from V and 6 bases from J, the gap between germline ends came to 6 bases. Germline CDR1 MNHEY, CDR2 SVGAGI. The CDR3 nucleotides read TGTGCCAGCAGTTATGACAGTAATTCACCCCTCCACTTT. Protein sequence: CASSYDSNSPLHF.

This clonotype has a handful of counts. As DNA, the CDR3 is TGTGCCAGCAGCCAAGATTCAACGGGGGGCAGGGTAGGGTACGAGCAGTACTTC. Translation gives CASSQDSTGGRVGYEQYF. V gene TRBV4-2 combines with J gene TRBJ2-7; possibly TRBD2 for D (7 bases). In germline, CDR1 is LGHNA, CDR2 YNFKEQ. V gave up 0 bases and J gave up 4 bases, with 22 bases separating them. CDR3 size: 18 residues.

The rearrangement links TRBV30 to TRBJ2-1; D assignment may be TRBD1 or TRBD2 (5 bases each). There are 13 residues in the CDR3. V gave up 3 bases and J gave up 5 bases, with 11 bases separating them. The germline V gene has CDR1 GTSNPN and CDR2 SVGIG (reference sequence). The DNA for the CDR3 is TGTGCCTGGAGCCAGGGACGGAACAATGAGCAGTTCTTC. Protein sequence: CAWSQGRNNEQFF.